The T cell receptor beta chain described here comes from a study of Graves' ophthalmopathy and Graves' hyperthyroidism. Study summary: Peripheral blood sampling occurred at initial diagnosis, before any treatment.

RNA transcripts were the source from which TCR beta CDR3 regions were amplified. Second-round multiplex PCR came after a first-round RT-PCR that employed HTBI primers. TCRdb itself ran the multiplex PCR reads through MiXCR, one entry per CDR3 protein. Of hundreds of thousands of distinct CDR3 sequences detected, 22% appear once; the ten largest clones hold 7.1%. This clonotype occurred many times. Its antigen is currently unknown. The CDR3 runs to 12 residues. Trimming cost V 10 bases and J 2 bases, with 11 bases left between them. Hyperthyroidism patients, all newly diagnosed, had under 2 months' duration and ages of 18 to 65. Study findings and constraints: Blood also harbored most expanded thyroid clonotypes above 0.001 frequency.

Sequencing was done on a sample of peripheral blood. This rearrangement joins TRBV12-3 or TRBV12-4 to TRBJ2-5, with D possibly matching TRBD2 (5 bases). The receptor's source is a woman under 30 with stable Graves' hyperthyroidism. Some clones in this sample may be carry-over from other donors' samples. CDR3 DNA sequence: TGTGCCACAGGACGGGGACAAGAGACCCAGTACTTC. Its protein product is CATGRGQETQYF.